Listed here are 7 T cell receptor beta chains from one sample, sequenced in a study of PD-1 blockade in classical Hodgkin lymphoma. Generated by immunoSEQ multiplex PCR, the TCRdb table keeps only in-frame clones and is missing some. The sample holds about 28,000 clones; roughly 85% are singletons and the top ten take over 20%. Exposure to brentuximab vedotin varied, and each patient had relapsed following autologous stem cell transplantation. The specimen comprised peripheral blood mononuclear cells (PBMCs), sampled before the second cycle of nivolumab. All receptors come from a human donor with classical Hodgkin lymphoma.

For the CDR3, the DNA is TGCGCCAGCAGCATTCAAGAGACCCAGTACTTC. Translated: CASSIQETQYF. V gene TRBV4-1 combines with J gene TRBJ2-5, with D unresolved. This CDR3 has 11 amino acids. Trimming removed 5 bases from V and 2 bases from J, with 3 bases in between. The V gene's germline CDR1 is MGHRA and CDR2 YSYEKL.

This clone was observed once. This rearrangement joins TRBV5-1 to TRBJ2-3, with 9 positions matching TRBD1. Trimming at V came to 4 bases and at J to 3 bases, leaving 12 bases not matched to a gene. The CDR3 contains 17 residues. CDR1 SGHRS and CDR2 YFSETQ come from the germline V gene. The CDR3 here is CASSPDPVGTGTDTQYF. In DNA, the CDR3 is TGCGCCAGCAGCCCCGACCCGGTGGGGACAGGGACAGATACGCAGTATTTT.

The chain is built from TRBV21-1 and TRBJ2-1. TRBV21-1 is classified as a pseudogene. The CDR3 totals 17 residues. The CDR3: CASSIGGTESSYNEQFF. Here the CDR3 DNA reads TGTGCCAGCAGCATAGGTGGGACCGAGAGCTCCTACAATGAGCAGTTCTTC.

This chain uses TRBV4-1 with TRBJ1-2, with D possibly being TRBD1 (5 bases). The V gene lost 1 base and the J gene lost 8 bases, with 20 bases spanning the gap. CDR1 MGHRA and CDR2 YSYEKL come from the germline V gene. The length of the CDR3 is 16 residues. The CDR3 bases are TGCGCCAGCAGCCAAGGTGGGGCTGGGGGACCGGGAGGCTACACCTTC. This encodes CASSQGGAGGPGGYTF.

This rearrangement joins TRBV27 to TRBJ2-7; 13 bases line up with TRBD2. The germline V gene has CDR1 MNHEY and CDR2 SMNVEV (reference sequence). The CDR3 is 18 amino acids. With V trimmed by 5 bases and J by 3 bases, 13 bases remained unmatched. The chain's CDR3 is CASSPGLAGALRNYEQYV. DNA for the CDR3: TGTGCCAGCAGTCCCGGACTAGCGGGGGCCCTAAGGAACTACGAGCAGTACGTC.

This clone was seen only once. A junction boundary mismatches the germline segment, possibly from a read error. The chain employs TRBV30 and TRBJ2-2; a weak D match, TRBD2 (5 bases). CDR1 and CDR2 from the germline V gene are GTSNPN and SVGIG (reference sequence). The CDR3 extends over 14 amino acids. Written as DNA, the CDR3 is TGTGCCTGGGGTGTTGTCCGAGGGCCCGGGGAGCTGTTTTTT. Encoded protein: CAWGVVRGPGELFF.

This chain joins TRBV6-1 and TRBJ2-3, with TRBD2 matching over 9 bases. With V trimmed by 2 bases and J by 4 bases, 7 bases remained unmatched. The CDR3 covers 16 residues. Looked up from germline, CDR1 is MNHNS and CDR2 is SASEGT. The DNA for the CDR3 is TGTGCCAGCAGTGAATGGCTAGCGGGGTTGGCAGATACGCAGTATTTT. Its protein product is CASSEWLAGLADTQYF.